This T cell receptor (beta chain) was recorded in a study of T cells in Graves' hyperthyroidism and ophthalmopathy. Study as a whole: Peripheral blood was acquired at first diagnosis, ahead of any therapy whatsoever. Study findings and constraints: Also found in blood were most expanded thyroid clonotypes above 0.001.

Template material for amplifying TCR beta CDR3 regions consisted of RNA transcripts. A first-round RT-PCR of the TCR CDR3 used the HTBI primer set. TCRdb reprocessed the multiplex PCR reads via MiXCR and lists one record per CDR3 protein. Of roughly 630,000 distinct CDR3 sequences in the sample, 15% to 17% were seen once. Note on this clonotype: The antigen is undetermined.

The V gene's germline CDR1 is MDHEN and CDR2 SYDVKM. This CDR3 contains 14 residues. J was trimmed by 9 bases and V by 3 bases; bases with no gene match: 4. This clonotype was sampled from a woman between 25 and 40 years old with Graves' hyperthyroidism. The V call is TRBV28, the J call TRBJ2-7; the match to TRBD2 covers 14 bases. Source material: blood. The CDR3 spells CASSFPGLAGGQYF. For the CDR3, the DNA is TGTGCCAGCAGTTTCCCCGGACTAGCGGGAGGGCAGTACTTC.